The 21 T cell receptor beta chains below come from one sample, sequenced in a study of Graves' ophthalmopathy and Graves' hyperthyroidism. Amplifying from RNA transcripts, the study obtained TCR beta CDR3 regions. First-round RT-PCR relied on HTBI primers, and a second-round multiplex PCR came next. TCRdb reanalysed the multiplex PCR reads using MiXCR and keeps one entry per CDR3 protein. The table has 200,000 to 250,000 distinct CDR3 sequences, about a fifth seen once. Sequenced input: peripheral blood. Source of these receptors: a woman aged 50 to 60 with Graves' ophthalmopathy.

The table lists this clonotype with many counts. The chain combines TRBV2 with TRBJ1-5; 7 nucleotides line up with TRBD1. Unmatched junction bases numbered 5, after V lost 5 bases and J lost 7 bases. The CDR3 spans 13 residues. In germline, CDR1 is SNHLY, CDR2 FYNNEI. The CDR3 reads CASSWQGGQPQHF. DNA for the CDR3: TGTGCCAGCAGTTGGCAGGGGGGACAGCCCCAGCATTTT.

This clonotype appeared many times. CDR3 sequence (DNA): TGCAGTGCGAGGCGCAGGGTAGTACCCTACGAGCAGTACTTC. This codes for CSARRRVVPYEQYF. The chain couples TRBV20-1 to TRBJ2-7; possible D gene TRBD1, 5 bases. The germline CDR1 and CDR2 sequences are DFQATT and SNEGSKA (reference sequence). Trimming took off 6 bases at V and 2 bases at J, with 17 bases between the two ends. This CDR3 has 14 amino acids.

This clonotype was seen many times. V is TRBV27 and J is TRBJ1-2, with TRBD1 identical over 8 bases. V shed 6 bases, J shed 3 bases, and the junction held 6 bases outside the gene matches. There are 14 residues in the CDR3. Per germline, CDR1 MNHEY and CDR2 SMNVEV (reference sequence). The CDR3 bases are TGTGCCAGCAGGAACAGGGGGGCAGACTATGGCTACACCTTC. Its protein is CASRNRGADYGYTF.

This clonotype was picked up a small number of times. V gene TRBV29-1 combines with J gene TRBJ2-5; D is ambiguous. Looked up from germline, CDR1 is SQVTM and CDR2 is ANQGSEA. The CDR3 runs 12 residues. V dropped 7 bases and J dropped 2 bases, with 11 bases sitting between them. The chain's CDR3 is CSAVWRQETQYF. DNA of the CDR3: TGCAGCGCTGTGTGGCGACAAGAGACCCAGTACTTC.

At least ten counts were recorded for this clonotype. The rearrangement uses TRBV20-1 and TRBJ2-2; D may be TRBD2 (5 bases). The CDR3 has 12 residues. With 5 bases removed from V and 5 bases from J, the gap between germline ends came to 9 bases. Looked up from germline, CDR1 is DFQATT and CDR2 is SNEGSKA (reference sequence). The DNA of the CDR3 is TGCAGTGCTTTCTCGGGGACCGGGGAGCTGTTTTTT. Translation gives CSAFSGTGELFF.

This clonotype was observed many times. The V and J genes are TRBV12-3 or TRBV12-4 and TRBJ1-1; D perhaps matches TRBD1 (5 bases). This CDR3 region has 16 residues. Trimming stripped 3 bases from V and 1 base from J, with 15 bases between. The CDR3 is CASSFVTGGRNTEAFF. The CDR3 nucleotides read TGTGCCAGCAGTTTTGTCACAGGCGGCCGGAACACTGAAGCTTTCTTT.

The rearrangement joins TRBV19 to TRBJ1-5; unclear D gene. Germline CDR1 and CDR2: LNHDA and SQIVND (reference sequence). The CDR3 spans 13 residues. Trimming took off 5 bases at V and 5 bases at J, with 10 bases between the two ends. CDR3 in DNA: TGTGCCAGTAGTTTCGGGGTGGATCAGCCCCAGCATTTT. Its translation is CASSFGVDQPQHF. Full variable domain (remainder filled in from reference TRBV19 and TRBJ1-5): DGGITQSPKYLFRKEGQNVTLSCEQNLNHDAMYWYRQDPGQGLRLIYYSQIVNDFQKGDIAEGYSVSREKKESFPLTVTSAQKNPTAFYLCASSFGVDQPQHFGDGTRLSIL.

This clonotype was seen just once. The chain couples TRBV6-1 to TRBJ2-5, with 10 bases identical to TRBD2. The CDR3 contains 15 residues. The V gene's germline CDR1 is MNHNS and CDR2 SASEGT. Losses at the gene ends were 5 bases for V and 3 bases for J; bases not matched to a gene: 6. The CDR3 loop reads CASSPRTSGKETQYF. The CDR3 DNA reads TGTGCCAGCAGTCCTCGGACTAGCGGAAAAGAGACCCAGTACTTC.

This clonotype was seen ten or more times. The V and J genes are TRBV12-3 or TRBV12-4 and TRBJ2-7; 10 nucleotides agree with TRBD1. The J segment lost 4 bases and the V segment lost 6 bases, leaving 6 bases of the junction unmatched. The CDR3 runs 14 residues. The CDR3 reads CASRTGGRGYEQYF. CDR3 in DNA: TGTGCCAGCAGGACAGGGGGCCGGGGGTACGAGCAGTACTTC.

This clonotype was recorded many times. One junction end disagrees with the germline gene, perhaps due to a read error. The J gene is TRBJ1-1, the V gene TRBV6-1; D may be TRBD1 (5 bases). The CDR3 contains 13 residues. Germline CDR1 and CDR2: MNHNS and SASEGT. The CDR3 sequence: CASSEDRSRRAFF. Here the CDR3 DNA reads TGTGCCAGCAGCGAAGACAGATCACGGAGGGCTTTCTTT.

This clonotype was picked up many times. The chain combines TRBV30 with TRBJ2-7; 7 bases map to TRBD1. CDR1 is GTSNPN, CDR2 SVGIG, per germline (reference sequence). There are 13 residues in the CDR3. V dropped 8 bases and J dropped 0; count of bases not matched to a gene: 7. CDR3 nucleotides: TGTGCCGGTAGGACAGGTGCCTCCTACGAGCAGTACTTC. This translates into CAGRTGASYEQYF. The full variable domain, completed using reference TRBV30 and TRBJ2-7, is SQTIHQWPATLVQPVGSPLSLECTVEGTSNPNLYWYRQAAGRGLQLLFYSVGIGQISSEVPQNLSASRPQDRQFILSSKKLLLSDSGFYLCAGRTGASYEQYFGPGTRLTVT.

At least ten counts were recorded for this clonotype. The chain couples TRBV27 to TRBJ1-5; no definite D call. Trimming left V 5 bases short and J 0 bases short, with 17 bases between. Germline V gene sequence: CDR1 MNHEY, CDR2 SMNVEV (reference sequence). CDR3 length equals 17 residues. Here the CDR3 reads CASSHSGPKYSNQPQHF. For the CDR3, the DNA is TGTGCCAGCAGTCACTCCGGCCCAAAATATAGCAATCAGCCCCAGCATTTT.

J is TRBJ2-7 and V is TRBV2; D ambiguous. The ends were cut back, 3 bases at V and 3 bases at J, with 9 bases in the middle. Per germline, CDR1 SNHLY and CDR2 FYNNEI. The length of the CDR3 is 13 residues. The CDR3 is CASSDVGIYEQYF. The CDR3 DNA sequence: TGTGCCAGCAGTGATGTGGGGATCTACGAGCAGTACTTC.

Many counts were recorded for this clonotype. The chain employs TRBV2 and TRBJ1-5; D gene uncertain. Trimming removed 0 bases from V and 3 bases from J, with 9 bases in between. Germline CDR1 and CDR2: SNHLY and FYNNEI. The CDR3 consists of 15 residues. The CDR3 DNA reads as TGTGCCAGCAGTGAAGCTTTCGGGGACAATCAGCCCCAGCATTTT. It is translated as CASSEAFGDNQPQHF.

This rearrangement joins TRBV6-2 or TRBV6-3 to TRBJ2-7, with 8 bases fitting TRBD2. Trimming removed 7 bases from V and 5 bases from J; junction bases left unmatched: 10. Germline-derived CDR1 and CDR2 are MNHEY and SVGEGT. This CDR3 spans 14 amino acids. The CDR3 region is CASNSAGVRDEQYF. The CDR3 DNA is TGTGCCAGCAATTCAGCGGGAGTCCGAGACGAGCAGTACTTC.

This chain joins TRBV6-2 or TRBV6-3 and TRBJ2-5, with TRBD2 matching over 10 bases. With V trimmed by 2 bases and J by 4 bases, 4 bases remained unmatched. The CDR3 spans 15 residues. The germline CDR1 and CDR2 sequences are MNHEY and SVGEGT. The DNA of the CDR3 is TGTGCCAGCAGTTACGGGACTAGCGTTAGAGAGACCCAGTACTTC. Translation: CASSYGTSVRETQYF.

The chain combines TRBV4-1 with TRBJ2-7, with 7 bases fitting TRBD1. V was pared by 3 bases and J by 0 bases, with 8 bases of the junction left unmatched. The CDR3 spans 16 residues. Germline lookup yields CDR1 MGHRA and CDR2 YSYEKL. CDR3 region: CASSQFDRVPSYEQYF. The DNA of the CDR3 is TGCGCCAGCAGCCAGTTTGACAGGGTCCCCTCCTACGAGCAGTACTTC.

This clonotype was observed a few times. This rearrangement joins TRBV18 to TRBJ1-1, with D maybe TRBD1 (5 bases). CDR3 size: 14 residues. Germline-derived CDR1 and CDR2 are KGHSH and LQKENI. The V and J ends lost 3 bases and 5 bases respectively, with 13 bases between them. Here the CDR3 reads CASSPFREGTEAFF. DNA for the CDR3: TGTGCCAGCTCACCCTTCAGGGAGGGGACTGAAGCTTTCTTT.

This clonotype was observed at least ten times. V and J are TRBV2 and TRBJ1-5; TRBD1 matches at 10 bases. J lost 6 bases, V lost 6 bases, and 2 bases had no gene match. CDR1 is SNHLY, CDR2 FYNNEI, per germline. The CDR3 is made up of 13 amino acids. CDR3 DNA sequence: TGTGCCAGCAGGGACAGGGGGAGTCAGCCCCAGCATTTT. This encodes CASRDRGSQPQHF.

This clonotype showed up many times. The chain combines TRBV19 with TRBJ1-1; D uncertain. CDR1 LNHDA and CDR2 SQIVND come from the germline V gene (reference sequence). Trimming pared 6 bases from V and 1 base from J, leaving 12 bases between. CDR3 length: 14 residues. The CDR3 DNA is TGTGCCAGTAGCGTAGATTTGGGGAACACTGAAGCTTTCTTT. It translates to CASSVDLGNTEAFF. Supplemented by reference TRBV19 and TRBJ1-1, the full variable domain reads DGGITQSPKYLFRKEGQNVTLSCEQNLNHDAMYWYRQDPGQGLRLIYYSQIVNDFQKGDIAEGYSVSREKKESFPLTVTSAQKNPTAFYLCASSVDLGNTEAFFGQGTRLTVV.

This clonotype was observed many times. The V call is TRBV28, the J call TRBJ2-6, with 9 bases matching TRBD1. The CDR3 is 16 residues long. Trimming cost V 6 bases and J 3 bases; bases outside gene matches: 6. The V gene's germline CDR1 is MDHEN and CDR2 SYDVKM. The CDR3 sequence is CASRQQGAGGANVLTF. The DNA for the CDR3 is TGTGCCAGCAGGCAACAGGGGGCGGGTGGGGCCAACGTCCTGACTTTC.